The present T cell receptor (beta chain) was sequenced within a study of blood T cells in healthy people across ages. A J-beta primer mix and a sample-barcoded 5' primer were used in a second PCR of roughly 6 to 11 cycles. Paired-end reads containing CDR3 totaled no fewer than 2.5 million for each sample. In TCRdb, the 5' RACE reads were re-called with MiXCR into one record per CDR3 protein. The data contain approximately 810,000 distinct CDR3 sequences, around 26% of them singletons. This clonotype has ten or more counts. Its antigen remains unidentified. Notes on the study in general: Older age went with lower TCR beta diversity per million T cells, in a roughly linear way. Comparison with aged donors showed that long-lived donors had more naive CD4+ cells and higher diversity.

Sequenced: blood. The receptor's source is an elderly woman in good health.

The CDR3 coding sequence is TGTGCCAGCAGTTACTTAGGAACCCATGGCTACACCTTC. Amino acids: CASSYLGTHGYTF. The J gene is TRBJ1-2, the V gene TRBV6-6; D gene uncertain. V was cut by 1 base and J by 6 bases, with 9 bases left in between. The CDR3 length is 13 residues. Germline-derived CDR1 and CDR2 are MNHNY and SVGAGI (reference sequence).